The clone carrying this T cell receptor beta chain has a count of ten or more. Its antigen is not known. This record belongs to a study of tumor-infiltrating lymphocytes in primary liver carcinoma. Unsorted bulk tissue (about 20-32 mg) underwent RNA and DNA co-extraction. Tumors were each sampled at five separate regions. With around 490 ng total RNA as template and a constant-region primer, TCR beta cDNA was made. Slightly modified ARM-PCR with three nested multiplex PCR rounds yielded TCR beta libraries. PCR rounds one and two used TRBV1-TRBV30 forward primers with a C-beta reverse primer for around 9 cycles each. TCRdb re-derived calls from the multiplex PCR reads in MiXCR, one entry per CDR3 protein. The sample has just over 30,000 distinct CDR3 sequences, 71% seen once. The CDR3 is 15 residues long. CDR1 and CDR2 from the germline V gene are SGHAT and FQNNGV. V lost 6 bases to trimming and J lost 1 base; unmatched junction nucleotides: 5.

Study outcomes and limitations: The study found tumor-adjacent and tumor-blood pairs overlapped less than tumor region pairs.

This chain links TRBV11-2 with TRBJ2-2; 7 nucleotides agree with TRBD1. The sequence was collected from a woman aged 25-40 years with primary liver carcinoma and hepatitis B virus infection. The sample consisted of liver tumor tissue from sampling region 3. Subset defined: tumor region T3, left-lateral pole. CDR3 in DNA: TGTGCCAGCAGTACGACAGGGCAGAACACCGGGGAGCTGTTTTTT. Translating it yields CASSTTGQNTGELFF. The whole variable domain, remainder taken from reference TRBV11-2 and TRBJ2-2, is EAGVAQSPRYKIIEKRQSVAFWCNPISGHATLYWYQQILGQGPKLLIQFQNNGVVDDSQLPKDRFSAERLKGVDSTLKIQPAKLEDSAVYLCASSTTGQNTGELFFGEGSRLTVL.